The TCR beta chain under discussion was sequenced for a study of blood T cell repertoires in COVID-19. Study details: Donors in the United States, Italy and Spain gave samples during acute or convalescent COVID-19.

In the study's own analysis: Amplification with reference gene primers provided the estimates of nucleated cell counts. Data came from immunoSEQ multiplex PCR; TCRdb stores just in-frame clones and leaves some out. V, J and clone size are those of that table, while D and trimming were read from the DNA. The repertoire holds about 220,000 clones, with about 84% as singletons. Sequencing was carried out using peripheral blood. The source of this sequence is a human donor in a cohort sampled during active COVID-19.

CDR3 nucleotide sequence: TGTGCCAGCAGTTTCTTGCGGGTCGGCAATTCCTACGAGCAGTACTTC. Amino acid sequence: CASSFLRVGNSYEQYF. The V call is TRBV27, the J call TRBJ2-7, with D possibly matching TRBD2 (5 bases). Between the trimmed V and J ends, which lost 3 bases and 1 base, there was a span of 16 bases. Germline CDR1 reads MNHEY; CDR2 reads SMNVEV (reference sequence). The length of the CDR3 is 16 residues.